The subject of this entry is one T cell receptor beta chain. These data originate in a study of blood T cell dynamics during melanoma immunotherapy. Study information: Standard first-line treatment here was pembrolizumab or nivolumab plus ipilimumab in metastatic melanoma.

CDR1 is KGHSH and CDR2 is LQKENI in the germline V gene. The junction had 5 bases not matched to a gene; V was cut back by 1 base and J by 8 bases. The CDR3 spans 14 residues. The time point is: week 3, after first cycle of checkpoint inhibitor. Here immunoSEQ multiplex PCR was the method, and the copy in TCRdb shows in-frame clones only, minus some. Of about 10,000 clones in the sample, over 75% are singletons; the top ten hold around 6.3%. This clonotype was obtained from a human donor with melanoma. The V and J genes are TRBV18 and TRBJ1-2; 9 bases map to TRBD1. The input for sequencing was blood, taken from a patient treated with checkpoint blockade. The CDR3 coding sequence is TGTGCCAGCTCACCACTATGGACAGGGGACGGCTACACCTTC. Translation: CASSPLWTGDGYTF.